The clone carrying this T cell receptor (beta chain) was picked up many times. Its antigen is currently unknown. This entry comes from a study of regulatory T cells in long-lasting Graves disease. Whole-study findings and limits: More public clonotypes were shared by persistent patients (about 2,700) than by new patients (roughly 870).

V was shortened by 5 bases and J by 1 base, with 9 bases between the two germline ends. Germline values: CDR1 MNHEY, CDR2 SMNVEV (reference sequence). CDR3 size: 13 residues. Time point specified: newly diagnosed GD, antithyroid drugs for less than 3 months. After RNA was extracted from PBMCs, the TCR library was made from it. Clinicians diagnosed Graves' disease using American Thyroid Association guidelines. CDR3 regions were amplified by Arm-PCR using iRepertoire HTBI primers to build TCR beta libraries. Via MiXCR, TCRdb re-called the multiplex PCR reads, giving one row per CDR3 protein. Among hundreds of thousands of distinct CDR3 sequences listed, approximately 13% were seen once. In addition, the sample was reused for a study of T cells in Graves' hyperthyroidism and ophthalmopathy. That publication notes: An absence of ophthalmopathy progression within 18 months meant stable Graves' hyperthyroidism. In simple terms, a model built on 13 V-J features told ophthalmopathy apart from stable hyperthyroidism.

The sequence came from a man aged 25 to 40 with Graves disease. The chain carries TRBV27 and TRBJ2-7; a possible D gene is TRBD1 (5 bases). This specimen was peripheral blood mononuclear cells (PBMCs), taken at new diagnosis, from a patient treated with antithyroid drugs. The CDR3 loop is CASSPDRSYEQYF. CDR3 nucleotides: TGTGCCAGCAGTCCCGACAGATCCTACGAGCAGTACTTC.